This record looks at one T cell receptor (beta chain) sequence and its context. MiXCR, run by TCRdb on the 5' RACE reads, gives a single entry per CDR3 protein. The table includes about 340,000 distinct CDR3 sequences, about 12% detected once. The data belong to a study of T cells after yellow fever vaccination. Germline loops: CDR1 SGHTA, CDR2 FQGNSA. The CDR3 spans 15 residues. V lost 5 bases to trimming and J lost 4 bases; unmatched junction nucleotides: 4. The TCR originated in a man aged 18 to 29 who received the YFV17D yellow fever vaccine. The input for sequencing was CD4+ T cells sorted from PBMCs, taken 15 days after the yellow fever booster vaccination. V usage is TRBV7-2 and J usage is TRBJ2-1; 11 bases map to TRBD2. The CDR3 DNA sequence: TGTGCCAGCAGCAGGGGACTAGCGGAGTACAATGAGCAGTTCTTC. Encoded protein: CASSRGLAEYNEQFF. The variable domain in full, with the rest retrieved from reference TRBV7-2 and TRBJ2-1, is GAGVSQSPSNKVTEKGKDVELRCDPISGHTALYWYRQSLGQGLEFLIYFQGNSAPDKSGLPSDRFSAERTGGSVSTLTIQRTQQEDSAVYLCASSRGLAEYNEQFFGPGTRLTVL.